Listed below are T cell receptor beta chains from one sample, sequenced in a study of blood T cell repertoires in COVID-19. The protocol was immunoSEQ multiplex PCR, while the TCRdb copy is restricted to in-frame clones and leaves out a portion. The sample carries around 280,000 clones, nearly 90% recorded once. The specimen was PBMCs or T cells enriched from blood (not recorded which). All receptors come from a young woman with acute COVID-19. Both conserved end residues are part of each CDR3. The order of the fields is V gene, D gene, J gene, CDR3 protein. A D gene is named only where the DNA matches it firmly.

v_gene: TRBV15
d_gene: TRBD1
j_gene: TRBJ1-1
CDR3aa: CATSRDPGGTNTEAFF

v_gene: TRBV5-1
d_gene: .
j_gene: TRBJ2-1
CDR3aa: CASSLSSGNSYNEQFF

v_gene: TRBV10-3
d_gene: TRBD1
j_gene: TRBJ2-7
CDR3aa: CAISGPGQGSYEQYF

v_gene: TRBV18
d_gene: TRBD2
j_gene: TRBJ2-1
CDR3aa: CASSPLAGANDEQFF

v_gene: TRBV11-2
d_gene: TRBD1
j_gene: TRBJ2-1
CDR3aa: CASSLVGQGVFLKFF

v_gene: TRBV27
d_gene: TRBD1
j_gene: TRBJ1-2
CDR3aa: CASRPIQGARGYTF

v_gene: TRBV3-1/TRBV3-2
d_gene: TRBD2
j_gene: TRBJ2-4
CDR3aa: CASSLLAEVAKNIQYF

v_gene: TRBV29-1
d_gene: .
j_gene: TRBJ2-1
CDR3aa: CSVADWHYEPYNEQFF

v_gene: TRBV29-1
d_gene: TRBD2
j_gene: TRBJ2-3
CDR3aa: CSGVRLAGRTDTQYF

v_gene: TRBV27
d_gene: TRBD1
j_gene: TRBJ1-4
CDR3aa: CASSSTGSIEKLFF

v_gene: TRBV10-3
d_gene: .
j_gene: TRBJ2-1
CDR3aa: CAISEPGRQTSGEQFF

v_gene: TRBV10-1
d_gene: TRBD2
j_gene: TRBJ2-5
CDR3aa: CASSEGLAGVRETQYF

v_gene: TRBV7-9
d_gene: TRBD1
j_gene: TRBJ1-1
CDR3aa: CASSYDRAWALGTEAFF

v_gene: TRBV3-1/TRBV3-2
d_gene: .
j_gene: TRBJ2-5
CDR3aa: CASSQDQVRDTEETQYF

v_gene: TRBV6-1
d_gene: .
j_gene: TRBJ1-2
CDR3aa: CASSERFGAANYGYTF